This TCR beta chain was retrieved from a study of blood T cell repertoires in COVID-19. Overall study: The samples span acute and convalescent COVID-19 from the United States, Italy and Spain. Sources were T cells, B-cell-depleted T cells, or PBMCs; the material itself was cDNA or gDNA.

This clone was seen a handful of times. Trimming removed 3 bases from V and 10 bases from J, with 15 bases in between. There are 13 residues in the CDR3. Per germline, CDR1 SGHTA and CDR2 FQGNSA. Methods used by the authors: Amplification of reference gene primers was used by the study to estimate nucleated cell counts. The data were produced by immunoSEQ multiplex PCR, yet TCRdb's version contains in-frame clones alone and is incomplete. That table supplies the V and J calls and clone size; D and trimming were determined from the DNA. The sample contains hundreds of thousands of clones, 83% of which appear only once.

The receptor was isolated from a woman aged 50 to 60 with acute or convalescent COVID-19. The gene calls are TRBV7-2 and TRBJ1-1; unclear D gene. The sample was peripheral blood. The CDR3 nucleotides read TGTGCCAGCAGCTTCCGAGACTCTCGTGGAGCTTTCTTT. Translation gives CASSFRDSRGAFF.